This T cell receptor beta chain emerged from a study of control samples from healthy donors and cancer patients (dated by TCRdb to the early 2020s). In the case of this clone: Its antigen is still unknown. Base quality data are lacking; no much larger clone is found one base away.

Library prep was done by the immunoSEQ multiplex PCR assay. TCRdb carries this immuneACCESS record with in-frame sequences only. Its versions omit some clonotypes, under half of them owing to an unresolved V gene in the studies checked, with the rest unexplained. The sample table shows around 170,000 clones, and around nine tenths are seen once. The top ten hold 4.5% to 6% of the sample. The CDR3, cysteine through phenylalanine, is 13 amino acids long. Only CDR3 DNA remains: 39 bases, in frame from the first base. CDR1 and CDR2, per the germline V gene, are MNHEY and SVGAGI. The V and J ends are trimmed by 8 bases and 4 bases, leaving 14 bases between them.

This receptor was taken from a woman aged 25 to 45 in good health. The rearranged chain carries TRBV6-5 and TRBJ1-1, and TRBD1 may be the D gene, going by 5 matching bases. Input material: blood. This receptor has the CDR3 CASVRGGSTEAFF. The nucleotide sequence is TGTGCCAGCGTGAGGGGCGGCAGCACTGAAGCTTTCTTT.